This T cell receptor (beta chain) stems from a study of CD8 T cells in ankylosing spondylitis. Study-wide findings and caveats: Researchers report that disease-linked clones proved CD8+ and relatively rare in peripheral blood. Certain motif variants had earlier appeared in reactive arthritis synovial fluid and blood.

Quantitative 5'-RACE with molecular barcodes was used to make the TCR beta libraries. TCRdb re-called the 5' RACE reads with MiXCR, one entry per CDR3 protein. The sample carries 220,000 or so distinct CDR3 sequences, about 10% recorded once. Germline CDR1 KGHSH, CDR2 LQKENI. There are 14 residues in the CDR3. The V and J ends lost 4 bases and 6 bases, in that order; junction bases with no gene match: 7. This clonotype showed up many times. Its antigen is unidentified. The chain is built from TRBV18 and TRBJ2-7; TRBD2 matches at 9 bases. This sequence was found in a male donor with ankylosing spondylitis or in good health (not recorded which). Material: blood, either unsorted or a sorted T cell fraction (not recorded which). CDR3 nucleotide sequence: TGTGCCAGCTCACAACTAGCGGGCGCCTCCGAGCAGTACTTC. Translation: CASSQLAGASEQYF.